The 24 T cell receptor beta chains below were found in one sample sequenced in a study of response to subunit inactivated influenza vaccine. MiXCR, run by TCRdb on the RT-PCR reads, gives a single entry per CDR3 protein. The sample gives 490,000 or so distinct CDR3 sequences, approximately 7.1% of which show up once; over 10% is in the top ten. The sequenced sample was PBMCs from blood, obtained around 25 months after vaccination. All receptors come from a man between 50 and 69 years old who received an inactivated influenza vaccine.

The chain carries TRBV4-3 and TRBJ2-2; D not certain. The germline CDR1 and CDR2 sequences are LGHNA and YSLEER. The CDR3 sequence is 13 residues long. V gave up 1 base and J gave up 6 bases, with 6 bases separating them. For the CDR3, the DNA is TGCGCCAGCAGCCAAGGGATATCCGGGGAGCTGTTTTTT. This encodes CASSQGISGELFF.

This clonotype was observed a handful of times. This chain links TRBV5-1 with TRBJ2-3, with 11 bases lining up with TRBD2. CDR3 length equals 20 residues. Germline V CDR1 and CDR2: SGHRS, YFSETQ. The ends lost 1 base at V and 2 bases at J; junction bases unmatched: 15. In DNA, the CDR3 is TGCGCCAGCAGCTTGTCAGGGGCCAGCGGACTAGCGGGTTCCACAGATACGCAGTATTTT. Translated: CASSLSGASGLAGSTDTQYF.

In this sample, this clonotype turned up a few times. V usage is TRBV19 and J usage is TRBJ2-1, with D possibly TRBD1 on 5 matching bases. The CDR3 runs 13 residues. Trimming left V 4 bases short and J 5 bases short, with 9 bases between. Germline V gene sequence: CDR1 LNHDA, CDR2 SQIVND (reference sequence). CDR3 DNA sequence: TGTGCCAGTAGTAAGGGCAGGGACAATGAGCAGTTCTTC. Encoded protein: CASSKGRDNEQFF.

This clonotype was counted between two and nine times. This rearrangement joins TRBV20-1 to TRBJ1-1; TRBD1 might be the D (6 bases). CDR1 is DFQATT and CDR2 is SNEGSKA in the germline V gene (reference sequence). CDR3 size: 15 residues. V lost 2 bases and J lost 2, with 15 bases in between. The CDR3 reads CSARKSDRRNTEAFF. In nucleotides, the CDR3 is TGCAGTGCTAGAAAATCAGACAGGCGTAACACTGAAGCTTTCTTT.

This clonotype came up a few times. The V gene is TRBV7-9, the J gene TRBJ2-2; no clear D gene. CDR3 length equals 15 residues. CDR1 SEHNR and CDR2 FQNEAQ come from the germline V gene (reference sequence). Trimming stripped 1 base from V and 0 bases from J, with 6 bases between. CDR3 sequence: CASSLGVANTGELFF. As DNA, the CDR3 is TGTGCCAGCAGCTTAGGGGTCGCGAACACCGGGGAGCTGTTTTTT.

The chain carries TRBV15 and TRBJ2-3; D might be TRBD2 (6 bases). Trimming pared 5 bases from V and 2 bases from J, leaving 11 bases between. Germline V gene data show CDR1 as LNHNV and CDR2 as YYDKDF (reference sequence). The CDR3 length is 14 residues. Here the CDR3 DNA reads TGTGCCACCAGCCAAGGACTACACACAGATACGCAGTATTTT. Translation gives CATSQGLHTDTQYF.

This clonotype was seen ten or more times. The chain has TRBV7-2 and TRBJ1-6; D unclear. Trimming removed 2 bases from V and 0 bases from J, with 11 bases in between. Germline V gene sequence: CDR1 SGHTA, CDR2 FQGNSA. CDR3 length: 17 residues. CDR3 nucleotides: TGTGCCAGCAGCTTACAGTCTGGGAGCTCCTATAATTCACCCCTCCACTTT. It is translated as CASSLQSGSSYNSPLHF.

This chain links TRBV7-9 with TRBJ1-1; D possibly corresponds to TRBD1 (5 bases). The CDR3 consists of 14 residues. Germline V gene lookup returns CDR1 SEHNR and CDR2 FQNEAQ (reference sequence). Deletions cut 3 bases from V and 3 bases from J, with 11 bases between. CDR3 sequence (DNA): TGTGCCAGCAGCTTTTCGGGAGGGGACACTGAAGCTTTCTTT. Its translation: CASSFSGGDTEAFF.

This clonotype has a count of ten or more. Here the CDR3 reads CASSFGGGERQFF. The CDR3 DNA reads TGTGCCAGCAGTTTCGGCGGGGGGGAGAGACAGTTCTTC. The chain combines TRBV12-3 or TRBV12-4 with TRBJ2-1, with 9 nucleotides matching TRBD2. This CDR3 has 13 amino acids. The trim removed 3 bases at V and 13 bases at J, leaving 7 bases unmatched.

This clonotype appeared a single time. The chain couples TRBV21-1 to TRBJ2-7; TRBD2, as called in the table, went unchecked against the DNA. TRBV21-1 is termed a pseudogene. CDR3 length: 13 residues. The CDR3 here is CASSTRRGGEQYF. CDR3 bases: TGTGCCAGCAGTACAAGAAGGGGAGGCGAGCAGTACTTC.

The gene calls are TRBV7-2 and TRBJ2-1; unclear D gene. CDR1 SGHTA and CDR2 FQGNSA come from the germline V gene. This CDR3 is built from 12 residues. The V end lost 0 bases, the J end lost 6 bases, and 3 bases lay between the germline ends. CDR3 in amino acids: CASSLAFNEQFF. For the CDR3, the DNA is TGTGCCAGCAGCTTAGCGTTCAATGAGCAGTTCTTC.

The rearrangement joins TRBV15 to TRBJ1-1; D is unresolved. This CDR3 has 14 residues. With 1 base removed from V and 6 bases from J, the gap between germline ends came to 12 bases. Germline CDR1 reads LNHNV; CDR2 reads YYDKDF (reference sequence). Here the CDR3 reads CATSRGGDVAEAFF. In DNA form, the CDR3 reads TGTGCCACCAGCAGAGGTGGGGATGTGGCTGAAGCTTTCTTT.

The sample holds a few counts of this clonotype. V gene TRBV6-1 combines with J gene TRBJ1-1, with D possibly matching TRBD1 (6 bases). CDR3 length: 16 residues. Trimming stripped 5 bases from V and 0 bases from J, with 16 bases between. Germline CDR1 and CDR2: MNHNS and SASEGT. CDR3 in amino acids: CASSPDRFFMNTEAFF. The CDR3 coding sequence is TGTGCCAGCAGTCCTGACAGGTTCTTCATGAACACTGAAGCTTTCTTT.

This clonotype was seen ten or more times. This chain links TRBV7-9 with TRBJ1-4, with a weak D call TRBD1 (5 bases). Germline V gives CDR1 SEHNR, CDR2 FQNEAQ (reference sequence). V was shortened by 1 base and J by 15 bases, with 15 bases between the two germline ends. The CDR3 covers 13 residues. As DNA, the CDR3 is TGTGCCAGCAGCTTAGTGCTCCAGGGAGAAGTGTTTTTT. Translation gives CASSLVLQGEVFF.

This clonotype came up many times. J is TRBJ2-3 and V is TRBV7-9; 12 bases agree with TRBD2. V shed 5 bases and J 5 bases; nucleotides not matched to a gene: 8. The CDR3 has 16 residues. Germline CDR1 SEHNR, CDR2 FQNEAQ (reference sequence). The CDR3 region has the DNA TGTGCCAGCAGCACCTGGACTAGCGGGACAGGAGATACGCAGTATTTT. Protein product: CASSTWTSGTGDTQYF.

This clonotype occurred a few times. The CDR3 region has the DNA TGCGCCAGCAGCTCCATGGGCGTTCAAGAGACCCAGTACTTC. Amino acids: CASSSMGVQETQYF. The chain couples TRBV5-1 to TRBJ2-5; D remains ambiguous. CDR3 length equals 14 residues. V lost 3 bases and J lost 2, with 11 bases in between. Per the germline V gene, CDR1 is SGHRS and CDR2 is YFSETQ.

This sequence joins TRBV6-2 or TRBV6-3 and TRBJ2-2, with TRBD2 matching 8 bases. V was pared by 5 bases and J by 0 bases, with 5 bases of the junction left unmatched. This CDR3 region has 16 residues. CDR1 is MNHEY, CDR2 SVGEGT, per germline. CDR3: CASSGYGRANTGELFF. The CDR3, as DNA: TGTGCCAGCAGTGGGTACGGGAGGGCGAACACCGGGGAGCTGTTTTTT.

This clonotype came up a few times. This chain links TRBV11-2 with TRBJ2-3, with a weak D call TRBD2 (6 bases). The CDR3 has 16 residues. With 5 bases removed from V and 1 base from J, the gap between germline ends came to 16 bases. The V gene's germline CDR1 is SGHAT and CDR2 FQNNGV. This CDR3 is CASSPGLVTRTDTQYF. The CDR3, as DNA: TGTGCCAGCAGCCCGGGACTCGTTACCCGCACAGATACGCAGTATTTT.

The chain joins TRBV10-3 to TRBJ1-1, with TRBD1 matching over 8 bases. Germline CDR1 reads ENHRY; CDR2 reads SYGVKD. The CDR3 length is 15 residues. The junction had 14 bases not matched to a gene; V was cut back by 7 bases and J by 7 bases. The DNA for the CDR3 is TGTGCCATCACCCAAGGGACAGGCCAGGAATTTGAAGCTTTCTTT. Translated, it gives CAITQGTGQEFEAFF.

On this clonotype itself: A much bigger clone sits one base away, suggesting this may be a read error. The CDR3: CASSQLELGGSGANVLTF. In nucleotides, the CDR3 is TGCGCCAGCAGCCAGCTCGAACTGGGGGGCTCTGGGGCCAACGTCCTGACTTTC. The V gene is TRBV4-1, the J gene TRBJ2-6, with a weak D call TRBD2 (6 bases). Germline values: CDR1 MGHRA, CDR2 YSYEKL. V was clipped by 3 bases and J by 0 bases, with 15 bases between them. The length of the CDR3 is 18 residues.

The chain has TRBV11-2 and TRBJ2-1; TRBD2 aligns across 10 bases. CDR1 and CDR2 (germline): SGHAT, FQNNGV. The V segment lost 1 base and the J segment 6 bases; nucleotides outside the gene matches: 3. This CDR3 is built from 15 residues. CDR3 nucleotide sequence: TGTGCCAGCAGCTTAGTAGCGGGGGGTTTCAATGAGCAGTTCTTC. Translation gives CASSLVAGGFNEQFF.

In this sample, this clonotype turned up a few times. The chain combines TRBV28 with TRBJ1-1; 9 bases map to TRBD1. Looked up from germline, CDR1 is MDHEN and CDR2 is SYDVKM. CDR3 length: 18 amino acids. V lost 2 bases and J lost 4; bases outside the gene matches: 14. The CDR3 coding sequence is TGTGCCAGCAGTTTACTACTTGGGTGGACAGGGGCGAGCACTGAAGCTTTCTTT. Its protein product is CASSLLLGWTGASTEAFF.

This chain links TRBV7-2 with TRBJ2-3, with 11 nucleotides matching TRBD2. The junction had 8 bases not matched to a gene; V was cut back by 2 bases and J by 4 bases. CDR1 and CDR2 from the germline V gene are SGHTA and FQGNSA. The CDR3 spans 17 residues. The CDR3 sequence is CASSLSLAGGGADTQYF. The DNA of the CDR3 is TGTGCCAGCAGCTTATCGCTAGCGGGAGGAGGAGCAGATACGCAGTATTTT. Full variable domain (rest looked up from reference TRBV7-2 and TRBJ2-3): GAGVSQSPSNKVTEKGKDVELRCDPISGHTALYWYRQSLGQGLEFLIYFQGNSAPDKSGLPSDRFSAERTGGSVSTLTIQRTQQEDSAVYLCASSLSLAGGGADTQYFGPGTRLTVL.

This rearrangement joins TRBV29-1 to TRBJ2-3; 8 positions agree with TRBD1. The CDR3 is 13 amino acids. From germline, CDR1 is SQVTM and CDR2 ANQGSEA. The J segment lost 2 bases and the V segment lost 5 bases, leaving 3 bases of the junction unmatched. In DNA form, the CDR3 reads TGCAGCGTTAGGGACAGGAACACAGATACGCAGTATTTT. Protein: CSVRDRNTDTQYF.